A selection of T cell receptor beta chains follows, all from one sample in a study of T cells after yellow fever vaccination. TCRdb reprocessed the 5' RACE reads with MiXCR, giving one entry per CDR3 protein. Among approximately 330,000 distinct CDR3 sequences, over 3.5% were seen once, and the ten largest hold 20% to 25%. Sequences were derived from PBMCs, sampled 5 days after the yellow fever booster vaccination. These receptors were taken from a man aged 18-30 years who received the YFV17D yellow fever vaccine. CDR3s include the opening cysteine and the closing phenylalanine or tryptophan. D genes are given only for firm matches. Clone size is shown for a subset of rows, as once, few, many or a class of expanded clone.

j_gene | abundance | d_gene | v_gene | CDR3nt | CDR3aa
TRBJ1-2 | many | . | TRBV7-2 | TGTGCCAGCAGACCCCCCGGGGGTTACTATGGCTACACCTTC | CASRPPGGYYGYTF
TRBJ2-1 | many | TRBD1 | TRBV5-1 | TGCGCCAGCAGCCCGGGACAGGGGTGGGATGAGCAGTTCTTC | CASSPGQGWDEQFF
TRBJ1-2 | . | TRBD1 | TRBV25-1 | TGTGCCAGCAGTACAGGGGATAACTATGGCTACACCTTC | CASSTGDNYGYTF
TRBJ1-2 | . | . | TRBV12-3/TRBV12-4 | TGTGCCAGCAGGTACAGGGCCGGTGGCTACACCTTC | CASRYRAGGYTF
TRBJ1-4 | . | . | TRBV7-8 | TGTGCCAGCAGTTTATGGGGGGCCTACGAAAAACTGTTTTTT | CASSLWGAYEKLFF
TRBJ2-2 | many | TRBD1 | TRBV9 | TGTGCCAGCAGCGTGGGACAGGGGGGCGGGGAGCTGTTTTTT | CASSVGQGGGELFF
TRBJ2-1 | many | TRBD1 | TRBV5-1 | TGCGCCAGCAGCACACAGGGGAGTGAGGATGAGCAGTTCTTC | CASSTQGSEDEQFF
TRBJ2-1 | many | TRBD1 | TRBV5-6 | TGTGCCAGCAGCTTGAAACAGGGGGCTAGTGAGCAGTTCTTC | CASSLKQGASEQFF
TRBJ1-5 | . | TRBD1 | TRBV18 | TGTGCCAGCTCACCCGATTTTGGACAGGGGATACAGCCCCAGCATTTT | CASSPDFGQGIQPQHF
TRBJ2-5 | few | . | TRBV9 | TGTGCCAGCAGCGCGACTCCCCAAGAGACCCAGTACTTC | CASSATPQETQYF
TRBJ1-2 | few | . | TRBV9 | TGTGCCAGCAGCGTTTGGGGGGGGGCCAACTATGGCTACACCTTC | CASSVWGGANYGYTF
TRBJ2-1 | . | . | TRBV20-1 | TGCAGTGCTAGAAACCACAGGGTTGGTTCCTACAATGAGCAGTTCTTC | CSARNHRVGSYNEQFF
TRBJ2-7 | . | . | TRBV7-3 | TGTGCCATCAGCTTAGTGCCAGGGTTGAGCGAGCAGTACTTC | CAISLVPGLSEQYF
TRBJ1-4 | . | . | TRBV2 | TGTGCCACACCAACAGGAACGAATGAAAAACTGTTTTTT | CATPTGTNEKLFF
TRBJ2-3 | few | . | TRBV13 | TGTGCCAGCAGCTCTAGGGGGGGTGAGACCTCATCAGATACGCAGTATTTT | CASSSRGGETSSDTQYF
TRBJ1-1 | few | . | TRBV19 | TGTGCCAGTTCTGTTCTTTTCCGCCGGGAAGGCGGGACTGAAGCTTTCTTT | CASSVLFRREGGTEAFF
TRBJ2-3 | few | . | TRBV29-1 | TGCAGCGTTGACGACCGGACCGACTATCTGAGCACAGATACGCAGTATTTT | CSVDDRTDYLSTDTQYF
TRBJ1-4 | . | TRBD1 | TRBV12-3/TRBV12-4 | TGTGCCAGCAGTTTAATGGCGGGACAGGTGTTTTTT | CASSLMAGQVFF
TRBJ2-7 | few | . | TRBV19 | TGTGCCAGTAGTATATTTGGCCCTAACTCCTACGAGCAGTACTTC | CASSIFGPNSYEQYF
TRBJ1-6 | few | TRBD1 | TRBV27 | TGTGCCAGCAGTTACCCGGGACAGGGGAATTCACCCCTCCACTTT | CASSYPGQGNSPLHF
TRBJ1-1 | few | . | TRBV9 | TGTGCCAGCAGTATAGCGGAGTCCAGGGCGGGTGAAGCTTTCTTT | CASSIAESRAGEAFF
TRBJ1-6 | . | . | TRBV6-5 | TGTGCCAGCAGAGCCGGGACCCAGAATTCACCCCTCCACTTT | CASRAGTQNSPLHF
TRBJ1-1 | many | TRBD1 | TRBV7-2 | TGTGCCAGCAGCGCAAGCCCACAGGGGAGGCTCGAAGCTTTCTTT | CASSASPQGRLEAFF
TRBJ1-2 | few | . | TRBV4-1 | TGCGCCAGCAGCCCCCTAAAGGGAATTAACTATGGCTACACCTTC | CASSPLKGINYGYTF
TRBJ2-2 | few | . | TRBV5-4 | TGTGCCAGCAGCTTGGCGGGGCGCAGGACCGGGGAGCTGTTTTTT | CASSLAGRRTGELFF
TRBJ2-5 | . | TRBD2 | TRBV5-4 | TGTGCCAGCAGCCTGGGACTAGCGGGGGGGCCGGTGGAGACCCAGTACTTC | CASSLGLAGGPVETQYF
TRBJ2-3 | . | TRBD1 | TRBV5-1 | TGCGCCAGCAGCAGGGGACAGGGCTACACAGATACGCAGTATTTT | CASSRGQGYTDTQYF
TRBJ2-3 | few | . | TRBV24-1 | TGTGCCACCAGTGATCCAGGCAGCGGAGGGGCGGCAGATACGCAGTATTTT | CATSDPGSGGAADTQYF
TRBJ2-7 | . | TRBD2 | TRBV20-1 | TGCAGTGCTAGAGATCCCCGGACTAGCGTGTCCTACGAGCAGTACTTC | CSARDPRTSVSYEQYF
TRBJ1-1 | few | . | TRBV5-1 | TGCGCCAGCAGCTTTGATAACATGGAGGCTTTCTTT | CASSFDNMEAFF
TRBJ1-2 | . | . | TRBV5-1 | TGCGCCAGCAGCTTGGGCGACAACGTACCGAACCCTTATGGCTACACCTTC | CASSLGDNVPNPYGYTF
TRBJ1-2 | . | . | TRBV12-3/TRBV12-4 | TGTGCCAGCAGCCCAATGATTGACTATGGCTACACCTTC | CASSPMIDYGYTF
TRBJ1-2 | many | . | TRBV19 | TGTGCCAGCCGGACGGACTACTATGGCTACACCTTC | CASRTDYYGYTF
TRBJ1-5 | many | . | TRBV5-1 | TGCGCCAGCAGCTTGCAGGGAATCGGGAATCAGCCCCAGCATTTT | CASSLQGIGNQPQHF
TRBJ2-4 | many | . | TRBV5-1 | TGCGCCAGCAGCTTGCGGTCGGATGACATTCAGTACTTC | CASSLRSDDIQYF
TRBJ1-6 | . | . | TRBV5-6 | TGTGCCAGCAGCCCCGCTGTCGTCGGGGGAGTCGGTAATTCACCCCTCCACTTT | CASSPAVVGGVGNSPLHF
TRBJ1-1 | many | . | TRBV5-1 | TGCGCCAGCAGCTTGGTCACAGATGACACTGAAGCTTTCTTT | CASSLVTDDTEAFF
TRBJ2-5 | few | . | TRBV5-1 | TGCGCCAGTGTAGAGACCCAGTACTTC | CASVETQYF
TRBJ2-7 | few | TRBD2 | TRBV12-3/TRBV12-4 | TGTGCCAGCAGTTCAACGGGGGGAACCTACGAGCAGTACTTC | CASSSTGGTYEQYF
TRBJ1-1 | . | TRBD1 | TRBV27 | TGTGCCAGCGGGCCGGGGGACAGGAACACTGAAGCTTTCTTT | CASGPGDRNTEAFF
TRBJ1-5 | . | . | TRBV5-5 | TGTGCCAGCAGCTTGGAGTGGGCGTATACAAGCAATCAGCCCCAGCATTTT | CASSLEWAYTSNQPQHF
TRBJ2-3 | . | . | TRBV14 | TGTGCCAGCAGGGCGAGAGATACGCAGTATTTT | CASRARDTQYF
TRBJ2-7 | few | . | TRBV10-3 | TGTGCCATCACTGCCGGACCCTCCTACGAGCAGTACTTC | CAITAGPSYEQYF
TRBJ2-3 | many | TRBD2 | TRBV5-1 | TGCGCCACCAAGGGGATCGAAACTAGCGGGGTATTCACAGATACGCAGTATTTT | CATKGIETSGVFTDTQYF
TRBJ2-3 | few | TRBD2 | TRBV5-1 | TGCGCCAGCAGCTTGGCTAGCGGGGGCCGCGGGATTTATACAGATACGCAGTATTTT | CASSLASGGRGIYTDTQYF
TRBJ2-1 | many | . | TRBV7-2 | TGTGCCAGCACGACCGACAGATCATACAATGAGCAGTTCTTC | CASTTDRSYNEQFF
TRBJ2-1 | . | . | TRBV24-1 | TGTGCCACCAGTGATACGTCGTCTCGGGGGTTGATCTTTTACAATGAGCAGTTCTTC | CATSDTSSRGLIFYNEQFF
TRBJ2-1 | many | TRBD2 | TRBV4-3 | TGCGCCAGCGCCGGACTAGCGGGGGACAATGAGCAGTTCTTC | CASAGLAGDNEQFF
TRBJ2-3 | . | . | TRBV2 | TGTGCCAGCAGTGAACAGGGCCTAAGTCCAGATACGCAGTATTTT | CASSEQGLSPDTQYF
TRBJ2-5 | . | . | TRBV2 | TGTGCCAGCCTACGGAGCTACCAAGAGACCCAGTACTTC | CASLRSYQETQYF
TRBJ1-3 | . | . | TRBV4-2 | TGTGCCAGCAGCCAAAACAAGGGTACTGGAAACACCATATATTTT | CASSQNKGTGNTIYF
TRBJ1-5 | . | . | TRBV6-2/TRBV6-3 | TGTGCCAGCAGTTACTCGCCCGGCAGGCCCGATCAGCCCCAGCATTTT | CASSYSPGRPDQPQHF
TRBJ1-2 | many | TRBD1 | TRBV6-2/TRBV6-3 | TGTGCCAGCAGCCCGGGACAGGTCTATGGCTACACCTTC | CASSPGQVYGYTF
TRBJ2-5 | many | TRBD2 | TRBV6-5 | TGTGCCAGCAAAGAGCGGGGGGAGACCCAGTACTTC | CASKERGETQYF
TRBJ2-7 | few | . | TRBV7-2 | TGTGCCAGCAGCTTAGGGACGTTGACCTACGAGCAGTACTTC | CASSLGTLTYEQYF
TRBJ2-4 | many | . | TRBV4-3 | TGCGCCAGCAGCCAAGTGGGGGATGCCAAAAACATTCAGTACTTC | CASSQVGDAKNIQYF
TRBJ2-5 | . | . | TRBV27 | TGTGCCAGCAGTTTATCGATCGGGACGGAGGATGAGACCCAGTACTTC | CASSLSIGTEDETQYF
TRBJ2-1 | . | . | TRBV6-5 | TGTGCCAGCGAAGTCAGGGGCCTATACTATGAGCAGTTCTTC | CASEVRGLYYEQFF
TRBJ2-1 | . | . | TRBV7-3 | TGTGCCAGCAGCTTACTCTCAAACAGGGTTGATAATGAGCAGTTCTTC | CASSLLSNRVDNEQFF
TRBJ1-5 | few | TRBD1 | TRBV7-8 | TGTGCCAGCAGCCCGCCACCGGGACAGGGGGCCCTTTATAGCAATCAGCCCCAGCATTTT | CASSPPPGQGALYSNQPQHF